This T cell receptor (beta chain) was sequenced for a study of OX40 agonist ivuxolimab in advanced cancers. Study details: Ivuxolimab, an antibody acting as an agonist of OX40 (CD134), was used to treat patients. People who had prior anti-PD-1, anti-PD-L1 or anti-CTLA-4 therapy could take part, and around 39% had some.

Germline V gene lookup returns CDR1 SGHRS and CDR2 YFSETQ. Trimming removed 6 bases at V and 11 bases at J, with 14 bases between. The CDR3 covers 11 residues. The method was immunoSEQ multiplex PCR; TCRdb's version includes in-frame clones alone and lacks a portion of them. The sample consists of approximately 60,000 clones, 77% of them appearing once. The TCR originated in an adult with an advanced solid tumor such as melanoma, head and neck, liver or kidney cancer. This chain joins TRBV5-1 and TRBJ1-1; possible D gene TRBD1, 5 bases. Source: CD4+ or CD8+ T cells sorted from blood, taken in a trial of the OX40 agonist ivuxolimab. This CDR3 reads CASIGAGSAFF. CDR3 sequence (DNA): TGCGCCAGCATTGGGGCCGGGTCCGCTTTCTTT.